Shown below are 4 T cell receptor beta chains from a single sample sequenced in a study of shared clonotypes between healthy human individuals. TCRdb keeps only in-frame clones here, not all; method: immunoSEQ multiplex PCR. Seen here are roughly 1,100,000 clones, around 76% observed once, and the top ten hold about 1.5%. The sequencing sample was made of memory CD4+ T cells sorted from blood. Subset denoted: CD45RA-negative fraction. Receptor source: a man between 18 and 35 years old in good health.

The chain is built from TRBV2 and TRBJ1-1; unclear D gene. This CDR3 contains 14 residues. Germline V CDR1 and CDR2: SNHLY, FYNNEI. Trimming cost V 6 bases and J 0 bases, with 11 bases left between them. The CDR3 DNA sequence: TGTGCCAGCAGCCCCTTCCTTTTGAACACTGAAGCTTTCTTT. It is translated as CASSPFLLNTEAFF.

V is TRBV6-5 and J is TRBJ2-4, with TRBD1 identical over 9 bases. The ends lost 6 bases at V and 9 bases at J; junction bases unmatched: 6. From germline, CDR1 is MNHEY and CDR2 SVGAGI. The CDR3 spans 13 residues. The CDR3 spells CASSTGTGTIQYF. CDR3 sequence (DNA): TGTGCCAGCAGCACCGGGACAGGGACCATTCAGTACTTC.

The chain recombines TRBV27 with TRBJ2-5, with 11 bases matching TRBD2. This CDR3 is 18 amino acids long. V gave up 1 base and J gave up 4 bases; unmatched junction bases: 11. Germline V gene sequence: CDR1 MNHEY, CDR2 SMNVEV (reference sequence). The CDR3 bases are TGTGCCAGCAGTTTATTTGGGACTAGCGGAGTCAGGGGAGAGACCCAGTACTTC. Its translation is CASSLFGTSGVRGETQYF.

The rearrangement joins TRBV5-4 to TRBJ2-2, with D possibly being TRBD2 (6 bases). Germline values: CDR1 SGHNT, CDR2 YYREEE (reference sequence). The ends were cut back, 4 bases at V and 2 bases at J, with 9 bases in the middle. The CDR3 is 14 amino acids. CDR3 residues: CASSRDFNTGELFF. CDR3 in DNA: TGTGCCAGCAGCAGGGACTTTAACACCGGGGAGCTGTTTTTT.